Listed here are 2 T cell receptor beta chains from one sample, sequenced in a study of blood T cell repertoires in COVID-19 (dated by TCRdb to the early 2020s). Library creation used the immunoSEQ multiplex PCR assay. TCRdb retrieved this table from immuneACCESS and kept in-frame rearrangements only. Not all clones are present; in checked studies, unresolved V genes account for under half, and no reason is known for the remainder. This sample lists about 120,000 clones; 84% were detected once. Approximately 3.6% of the sample is taken by the ten largest. Sequenced sample: PBMCs or T cells enriched from blood (not recorded which). The receptor source for this set is a woman in her twenties or thirties who had recovered from COVID-19.

This chain connects TRBV18 to TRBJ2-7, with D maybe TRBD1 (6 bases). The germline V gene has CDR1 KGHSH and CDR2 LQKENI. This CDR3 has 16 residues. Trimming left V 5 bases short and J 1 base short, with 18 bases between. The CDR3 coding sequence is TGTGCCAGCTCAATCGCTCAGGGGCCCCAGTCCTACGAGCAGTACTTC. Amino acid sequence: CASSIAQGPQSYEQYF.

V and J are TRBV27 and TRBJ2-2; 7 bases line up with TRBD2. CDR1 MNHEY and CDR2 SMNVEV come from the germline V gene (reference sequence). This CDR3 has 16 amino acids. With 4 bases clipped from V and 5 bases from J, the junction kept 10 bases outside the gene matches. CDR3 region: CASSSLGRAGTGELFF. CDR3 DNA: TGTGCCAGCAGTTCCCTTGGGAGGGCGGGTACCGGGGAGCTGTTTTTT.